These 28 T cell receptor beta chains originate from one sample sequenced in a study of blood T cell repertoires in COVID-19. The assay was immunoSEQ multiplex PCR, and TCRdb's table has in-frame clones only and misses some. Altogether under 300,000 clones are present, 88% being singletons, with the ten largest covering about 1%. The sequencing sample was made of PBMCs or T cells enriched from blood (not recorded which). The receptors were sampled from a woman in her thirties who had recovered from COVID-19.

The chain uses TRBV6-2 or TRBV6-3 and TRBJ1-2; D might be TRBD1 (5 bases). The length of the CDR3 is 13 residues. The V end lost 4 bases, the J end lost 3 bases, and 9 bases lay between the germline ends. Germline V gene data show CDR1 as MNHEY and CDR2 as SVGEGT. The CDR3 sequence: CASSSGNHYGYTF. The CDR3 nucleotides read TGTGCCAGCAGTTCAGGGAACCACTATGGCTACACCTTC.

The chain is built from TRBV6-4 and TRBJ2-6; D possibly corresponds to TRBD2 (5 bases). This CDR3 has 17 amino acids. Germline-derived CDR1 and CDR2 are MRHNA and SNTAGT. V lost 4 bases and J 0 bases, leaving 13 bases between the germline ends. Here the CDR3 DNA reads TGTGCCAGCAGTGCTGAGGGTTTGGGCTCTGGGGCCAACGTCCTGACTTTC. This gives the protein CASSAEGLGSGANVLTF.

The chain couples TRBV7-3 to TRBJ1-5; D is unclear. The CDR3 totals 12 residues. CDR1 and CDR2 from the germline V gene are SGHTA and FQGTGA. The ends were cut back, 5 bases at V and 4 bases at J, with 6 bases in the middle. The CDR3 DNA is TGTGCCAGCAGCGGAGAAAATCAGCCCCAGCATTTT. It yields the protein CASSGENQPQHF.

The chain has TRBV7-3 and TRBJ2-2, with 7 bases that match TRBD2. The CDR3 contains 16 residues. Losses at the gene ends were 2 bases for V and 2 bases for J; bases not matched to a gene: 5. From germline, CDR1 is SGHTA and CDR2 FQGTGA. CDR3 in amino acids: CASSLGSGINTGELFF. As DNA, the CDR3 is TGTGCCAGCAGCTTAGGGAGCGGGATTAACACCGGGGAGCTGTTTTTT.

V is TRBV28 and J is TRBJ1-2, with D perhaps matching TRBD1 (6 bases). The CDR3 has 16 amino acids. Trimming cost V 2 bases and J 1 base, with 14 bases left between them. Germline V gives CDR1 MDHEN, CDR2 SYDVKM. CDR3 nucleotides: TGTGCCAGCAGTTTACTCAGGGGCGGGCTTAACTATGGCTACACCTTC. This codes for CASSLLRGGLNYGYTF.

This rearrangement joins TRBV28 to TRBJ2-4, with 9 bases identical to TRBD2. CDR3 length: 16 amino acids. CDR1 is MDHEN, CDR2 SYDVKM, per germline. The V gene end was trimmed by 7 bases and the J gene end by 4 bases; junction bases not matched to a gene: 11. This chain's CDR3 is CASNNSGRIGKNIQYF. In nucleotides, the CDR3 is TGTGCCAGCAATAATAGCGGGAGAATAGGAAAAAACATTCAGTACTTC. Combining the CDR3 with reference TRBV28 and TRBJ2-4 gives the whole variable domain DVKVTQSSRYLVKRTGEKVFLECVQDMDHENMFWYRQDPGLGLRLIYFSYDVKMKEKGDIPEGYSVSREKKERFSLILESASTNQTSMYLCASNNSGRIGKNIQYFGAGTRLSVL.

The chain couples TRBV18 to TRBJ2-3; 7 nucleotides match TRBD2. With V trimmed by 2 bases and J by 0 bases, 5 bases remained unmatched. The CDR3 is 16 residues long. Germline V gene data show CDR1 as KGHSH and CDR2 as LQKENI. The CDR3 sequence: CASSPIGLVSTDTQYF. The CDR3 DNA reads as TGTGCCAGCTCACCAATTGGACTAGTTAGCACAGATACGCAGTATTTT.

CDR3 nucleotide sequence: TGTGCCAGCAACAGGGGAGGTGAAAAACTGTTTTTT. Translation: CASNRGGEKLFF. V gene TRBV25-1 combines with J gene TRBJ1-4, with 7 bases matching TRBD1. V was pared by 7 bases and J by 7 bases, with 3 bases of the junction left unmatched. Germline CDR1 MGHDK, CDR2 SYGVNS. The CDR3 runs 12 residues.

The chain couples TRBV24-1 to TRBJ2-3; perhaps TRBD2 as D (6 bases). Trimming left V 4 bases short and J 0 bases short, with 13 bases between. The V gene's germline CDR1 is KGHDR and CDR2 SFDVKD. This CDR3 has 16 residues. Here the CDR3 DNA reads TGTGCCACCAGTGACAAAACTAGCCCGAGCACAGATACGCAGTATTTT. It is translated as CATSDKTSPSTDTQYF.

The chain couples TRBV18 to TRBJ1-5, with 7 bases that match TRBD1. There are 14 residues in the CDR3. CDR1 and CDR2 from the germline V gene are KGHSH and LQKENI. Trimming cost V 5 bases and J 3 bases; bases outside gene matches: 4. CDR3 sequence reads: CASSYDRDNQPQHF. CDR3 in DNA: TGTGCCAGCTCATACGACAGGGACAATCAGCCCCAGCATTTT.

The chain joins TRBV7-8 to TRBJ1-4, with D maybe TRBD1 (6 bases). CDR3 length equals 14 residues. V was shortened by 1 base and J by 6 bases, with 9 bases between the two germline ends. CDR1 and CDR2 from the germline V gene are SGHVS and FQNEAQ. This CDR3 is CASSLDRAYEKLFF. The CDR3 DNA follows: TGTGCCAGCAGCTTAGACAGGGCTTATGAAAAACTGTTTTTT.

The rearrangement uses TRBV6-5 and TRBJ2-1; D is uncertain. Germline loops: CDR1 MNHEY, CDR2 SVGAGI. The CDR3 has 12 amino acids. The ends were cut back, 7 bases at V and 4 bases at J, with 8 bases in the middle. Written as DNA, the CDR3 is TGTGCCAGCAAGCTGACTTACAATGAGCAGTTCTTC. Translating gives CASKLTYNEQFF.

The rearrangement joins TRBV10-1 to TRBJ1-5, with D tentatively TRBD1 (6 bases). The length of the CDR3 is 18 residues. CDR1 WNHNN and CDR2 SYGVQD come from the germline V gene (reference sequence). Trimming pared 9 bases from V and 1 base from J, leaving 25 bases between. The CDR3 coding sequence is TGCGCCAGGGATCTGAAGTGGGCCAGGGGTGGGAGCAATCAGCCCCAGCATTTT. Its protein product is CARDLKWARGGSNQPQHF.

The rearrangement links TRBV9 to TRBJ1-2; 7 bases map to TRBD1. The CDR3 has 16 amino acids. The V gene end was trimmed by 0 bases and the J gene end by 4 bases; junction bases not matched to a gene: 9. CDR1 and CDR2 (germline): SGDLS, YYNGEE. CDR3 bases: TGTGCCAGCAGCGTAGGCGATGACAGGGCAGGCTATGGCTACACCTTC. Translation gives CASSVGDDRAGYGYTF.

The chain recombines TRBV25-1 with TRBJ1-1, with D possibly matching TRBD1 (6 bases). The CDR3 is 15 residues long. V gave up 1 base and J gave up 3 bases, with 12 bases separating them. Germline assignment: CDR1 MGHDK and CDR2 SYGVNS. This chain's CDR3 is CASSESLGADTEAFF. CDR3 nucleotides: TGTGCCAGCAGTGAATCATTGGGGGCAGACACTGAAGCTTTCTTT.

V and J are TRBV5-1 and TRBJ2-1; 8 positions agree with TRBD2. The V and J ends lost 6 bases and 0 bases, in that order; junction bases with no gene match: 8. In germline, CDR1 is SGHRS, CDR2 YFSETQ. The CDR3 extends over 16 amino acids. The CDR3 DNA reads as TGCGCCAGCACCATAGCGGGGACGAGCTCCTACAATGAGCAGTTCTTC. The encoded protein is CASTIAGTSSYNEQFF.

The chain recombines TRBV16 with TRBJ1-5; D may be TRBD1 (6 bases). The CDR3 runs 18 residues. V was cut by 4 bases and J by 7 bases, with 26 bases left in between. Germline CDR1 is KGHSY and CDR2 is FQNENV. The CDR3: CASSPIFPAGVRGQPQHF. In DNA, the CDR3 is TGTGCCAGCAGCCCGATTTTCCCGGCAGGGGTCCGGGGACAGCCCCAGCATTTT.

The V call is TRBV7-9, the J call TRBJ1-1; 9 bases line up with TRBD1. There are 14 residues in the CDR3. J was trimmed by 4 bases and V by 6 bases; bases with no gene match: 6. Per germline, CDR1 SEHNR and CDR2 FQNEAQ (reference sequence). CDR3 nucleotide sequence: TGTGCCAGCAGAATACAGGGGGCGTTCACTGAAGCTTTCTTT. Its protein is CASRIQGAFTEAFF.

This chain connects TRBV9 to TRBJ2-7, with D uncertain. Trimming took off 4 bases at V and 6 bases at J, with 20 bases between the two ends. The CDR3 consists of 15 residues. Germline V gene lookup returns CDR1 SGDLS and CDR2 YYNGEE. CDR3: CASSHPNAGSGEQYF. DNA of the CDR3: TGTGCCAGCAGCCACCCCAATGCTGGGTCAGGCGAGCAGTACTTC. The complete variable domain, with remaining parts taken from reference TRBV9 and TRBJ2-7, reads DSGVTQTPKHLITATGQRVTLRCSPRSGDLSVYWYQQSLDQGLQFLIQYYNGEERAKGNILERFSAQQFPDLHSELNLSSLELGDSALYFCASSHPNAGSGEQYFGPGTRLTVT.

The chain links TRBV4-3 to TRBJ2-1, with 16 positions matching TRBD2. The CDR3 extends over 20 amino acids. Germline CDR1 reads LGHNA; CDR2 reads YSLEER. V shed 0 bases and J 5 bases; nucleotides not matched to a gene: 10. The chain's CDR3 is CASSQDWPGTSGGAHNEQFF. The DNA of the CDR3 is TGCGCCAGCAGCCAAGATTGGCCCGGGACTAGCGGGGGGGCCCACAATGAGCAGTTCTTC.

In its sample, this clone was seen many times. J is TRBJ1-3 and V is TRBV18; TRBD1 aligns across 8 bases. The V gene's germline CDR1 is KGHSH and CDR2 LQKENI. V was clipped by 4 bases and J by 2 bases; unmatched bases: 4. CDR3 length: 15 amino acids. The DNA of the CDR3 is TGTGCCAGCTCACTACCAGGGGGCGCTGGAAACACCATATATTTT. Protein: CASSLPGGAGNTIYF.

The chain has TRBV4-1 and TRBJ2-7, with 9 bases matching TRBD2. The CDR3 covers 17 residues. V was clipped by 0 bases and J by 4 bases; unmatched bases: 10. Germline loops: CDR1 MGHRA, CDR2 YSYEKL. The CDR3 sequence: CASSQDKSSGRRYEQYF. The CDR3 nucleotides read TGCGCCAGCAGCCAAGATAAATCCAGCGGGAGGAGGTACGAGCAGTACTTC.

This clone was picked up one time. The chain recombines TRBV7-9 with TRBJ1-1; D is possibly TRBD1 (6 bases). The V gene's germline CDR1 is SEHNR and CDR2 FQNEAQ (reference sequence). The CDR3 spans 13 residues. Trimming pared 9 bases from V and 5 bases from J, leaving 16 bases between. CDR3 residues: CASSRGAETEAFF. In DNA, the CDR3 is TGTGCCAGTTCCCGGGGGGCCGAGACTGAAGCTTTCTTT.

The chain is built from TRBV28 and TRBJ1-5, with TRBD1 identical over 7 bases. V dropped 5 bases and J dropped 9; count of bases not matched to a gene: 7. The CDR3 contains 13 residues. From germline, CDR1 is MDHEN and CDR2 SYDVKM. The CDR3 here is CASSARGELPQHF. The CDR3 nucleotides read TGTGCCAGCAGTGCCAGGGGGGAGTTGCCCCAGCATTTT.

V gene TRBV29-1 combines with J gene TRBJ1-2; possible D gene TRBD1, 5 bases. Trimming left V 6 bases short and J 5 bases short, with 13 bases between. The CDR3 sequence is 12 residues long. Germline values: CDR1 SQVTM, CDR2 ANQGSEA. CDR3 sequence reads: CSVGMSGYGYTF. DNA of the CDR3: TGCAGCGTGGGAATGTCAGGGTATGGCTACACCTTC.

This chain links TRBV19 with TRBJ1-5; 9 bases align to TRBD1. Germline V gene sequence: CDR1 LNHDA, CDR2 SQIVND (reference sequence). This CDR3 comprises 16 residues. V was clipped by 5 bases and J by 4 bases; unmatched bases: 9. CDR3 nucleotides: TGTGCCAGTAGTCCCCGACAGGGGGGTATGAATCAGCCCCAGCATTTT. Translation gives CASSPRQGGMNQPQHF.

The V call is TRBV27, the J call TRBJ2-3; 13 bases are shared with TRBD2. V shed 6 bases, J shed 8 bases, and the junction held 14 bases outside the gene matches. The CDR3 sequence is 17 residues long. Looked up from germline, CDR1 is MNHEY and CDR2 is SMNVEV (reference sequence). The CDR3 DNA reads TGTGCCAGCAGCCGAGGGACTAGCGGGAAGGGTACCGGTACGCAGTATTTT. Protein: CASSRGTSGKGTGTQYF.

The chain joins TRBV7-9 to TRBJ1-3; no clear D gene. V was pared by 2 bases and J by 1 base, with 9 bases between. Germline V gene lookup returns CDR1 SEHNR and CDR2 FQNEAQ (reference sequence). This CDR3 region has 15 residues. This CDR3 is CASSLNPGSGNTIYF. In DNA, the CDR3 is TGTGCCAGCAGCTTAAATCCAGGATCTGGAAACACCATATATTTT.